The following is a TCR beta chain sequence with its context. Antigen unknown. The protocol was immunoSEQ multiplex PCR, while the TCRdb copy is restricted to in-frame clones and leaves out a portion. The sample contains over a million clones, about 80% of which appear only once. The data are from a study of shared clonotypes between healthy human individuals. Whole-study results and caveats: Read depth was anticipated to influence clonotype sharing among donors. Rarefaction analysis demonstrated incomplete sorted-subset sequencing notwithstanding large depth.

J was trimmed by 1 base and V by 2 bases; bases with no gene match: 14. From germline, CDR1 is MNHEY and CDR2 SMNVEV (reference sequence). CDR3 length equals 19 residues. Sequencing was performed on memory CD4+ T cells from PBMCs. Subset in this sample: CD45RA-negative fraction. The chain links TRBV27 to TRBJ2-1; 7 nucleotides agree with TRBD2. The receptor was derived from a man aged 18 to 30 in good health. Some clones in this sample may be carry-over from other donors' samples. The CDR3 reads CASSLVSGTWGGSYNEQFF. The DNA for the CDR3 is TGTGCCAGCAGTTTAGTCAGCGGGACCTGGGGTGGGTCCTACAATGAGCAGTTCTTC.